The text below deals with one TCR beta chain. Its antigen is not yet known. No much larger clone is present one base from it, and per-base qualities are unavailable. This sample is part of a study of cytomegalovirus exposure and HLA in healthy donors (dated by TCRdb to the late 2010s). Notes on the research overall: An earlier analysis of roughly 500 of the donors reported around 280 Gb of sequence data and around 120 million unique TCR beta sequences obtained from around 190 million T cells. HLA typing covered class I and class II loci at four-digit resolution. On average, 235,054 unique TCR beta nucleotide sequences were sequenced per donor among more than 350 genotyped donors of the cohort, with around 19% of those sequences being non-productive. To study patterns of TCR occurrence, a later analysis re-analyzed previously published TCR beta repertoires from around 670 donors and added high-resolution HLA genotyping. Rather than using new phenotypic data, the later analysis identified candidate immune exposures from TCR beta sequences and from how often those sequences occurred across donors. Donor age, sex, ethnicity and CMV serostatus were compiled together with the repertoire data. The study was designed to test whether signatures of past pathogen exposure could be identified by cataloging public T cell receptors. All discovery cohort repertoires had been generated on a single sequencing platform. About five DR-DQ haplotypes were treated as single units for association and clustering because of strong linkage in the cohort. Genome-wide SNP genotypes for about three fifths of the 666 donors were used in a later genetic analysis, which treated that subset as a discovery cohort. To predict cytomegalovirus infection status, the study combined high-throughput TCR immunosequencing, statistical association of individual TCRs with disease status, and machine learning. Typing coverage differed by locus: A, B, C, DRB1 and DQB1 were typed in roughly 620-640 donors, DQA1 in around 500, DPA1 in roughly 590, and DPB1 in about 450. An earlier analysis of 587 of the donors used high-throughput TCR beta sequencing to judge whether each TCR beta V gene segment behaved as functional or pseudogenic. Roughly 300 gigabases of sequencing data and 80 million or so unique TCR sequences were included in an early release covering around 600 HLA-typed donors. Of the approximately 400 genotyped donors, 81% were placed in the genetic ancestry cluster associated with self-reported Caucasian donors. In addition to the first cohort of hundreds of subjects, a separate validation cohort of under 150 different subjects was used. Using immunosequencing, the study profiled T cell repertoires from 640 or so subjects and related those repertoires to cytomegalovirus serostatus. General study outcomes and caveats: The sequencing pipeline was judged likely to have produced a cluster of highly shared sequence variants as a technical artifact. An association between a missense DCLRE1C variant and V-gene and J-gene trimming of TCR beta chains was found in a later genetic analysis and replicated in an independent cohort. Because HLA typing was unavailable for some donors at each locus, only the typed subset was used in association tests. Correlated functional status among segregating V segments might reflect linkage disequilibrium, but an unknown experimental factor could not be ruled out. A later analysis reported that several top co-occurrence clusters appeared linked to parvovirus B19, influenza, CMV and Epstein-Barr virus. A later analysis found that most CMV-associated TCR beta chains appeared HLA-restricted, with HLA associations seemingly driven largely by CMV exposure. The cohort was sequenced for TCR beta chains only, and without alpha or paired-chain data the features that could be detected were limited. Across donors, most TCR sequences were observed very rarely, whereas some public TCRs were present in many individuals. Sequencing depth was assumed to be roughly uniform across donors in the presence/absence analyses, though that assumption may not hold. In a later analysis, the rate of TCR association differed among HLA loci, with DRB1 alleles having the most associated TCRs and HLA-C alleles having the fewest. The study gave a list of some 150 TCR beta chains associated with cytomegalovirus. Because the 87-base-pair reads could not distinguish some IMGT-functional V segments, including TRBV6-2 and TRBV6-3, those segments were excluded. The authors suggested that the approach could potentially be generalized to other disease states and immunological phenotypes. Broadly in line with IMGT annotations, most TCR beta V segments showed up in productive rearrangements about 87% or about 30% of the time in an earlier analysis of 587 of the donors. For the cohort, immune exposure information was limited to CMV serostatus. In a later analysis, HLA-associated TCR beta chains showed more clonal expansion and lower generation probabilities than non-associated chains that were equally common. Cytomegalovirus status was reported to be diagnosed by the classifier with high specificity and sensitivity in both the original and validation cohorts. When HLA alleles, especially DR and DQ, strongly co-occurred, attributing TCR associations to individual alleles was difficult. A further reported finding was that TCR beta sequences accurately predicted the HLA-A and HLA-B alleles for most subjects in the first cohort. Compared with the roughly 670-donor mean, donors in an Asian-associated ancestry cluster had fewer N-insertions in productive TCRs, according to a later genetic analysis. Because counts were too low, seventeen rarely observed V segments, including chromosome 9 orphons, were excluded from the earlier analysis of around 640 of the donors. At a false discovery rate of 0.05, a later analysis linked 15,000 to 20,000 TCR beta sequences to specific HLA alleles. A few of the identified cytomegalovirus-associated TCR beta chains were confirmed in vitro to be specific for cytomegalovirus antigens.

From cysteine to phenylalanine, the CDR3 is 13 amino acids long. The read is trimmed to its CDR3 DNA, 39 bases read in frame from base 1. The V end loses 1 base and the J end loses 7 bases, and a stretch of 10 bases separates them. CDR1 and CDR2 are drawn from the germline V gene: SGHVS, FNYEAQ. Library method: the immunoSEQ multiplex PCR assay. For the multiplex PCR, a mixture combining 60 forward primers for TCR Vbeta segments and 13 reverse primers for TCR Jbeta segments was used. The CDR3 region of rearranged TCR beta genes was amplified from genomic DNA with a multiplex PCR assay. The Illumina HiSeq System was used to sequence the amplified TCR beta libraries as 87-base-pair reads. The original pipeline was this. In a later analysis, roughly 80 million unique TCR beta chains were counted across the 690 or so repertoires, and approximately 9.9 million of these chains were shared by at least two donors. A nearest-neighbor algorithm error-corrected the raw reads and collapsed the reads into unique sequences, merging closely related sequences to remove PCR and sequencing errors. Alignment of CDR3 sequences to IMGT reference sequences was used to assign V, D and J gene segments. For a sequence to be retained, at least a six-nucleotide match to both a V gene segment and a J gene segment was required. A rearrangement was called productive if the CDR3 had no stop codons and remained in frame with V and J, and every other rearrangement was called non-productive. Following IMGT convention, CDR3 was defined as the stretch from the second conserved V-encoded cysteine to the conserved J-encoded phenylalanine. Sequences without an unambiguous match to a single V gene segment were excluded from the earlier analysis of several hundred of the donors. In an earlier analysis of about 590 of the donors, a V segment was called functional when productive rearrangements were above 56.7%, and segregating when the standard deviation between donors exceeded 5%. A statistical classification framework was built to diagnose cytomegalovirus status from the catalog of TCR beta chain sequences. In a later analysis, V and J genes were assigned by comparing TCR nucleotide sequences against IMGT/GENE-DB human TR gene sequences. A later analysis assigned CDR3 sequences and most-parsimonious VDJ recombination scenarios with the TCRdist pipeline. In a later analysis, each TCR beta chain was defined by its CDR3 amino acid sequence together with its V-gene family, and reads lacking a unique V-gene family were excluded. To address suspected cross-contamination and a sequencing artifact, a later analysis removed a few hundred highly shared, low-generation-probability nucleotide sequences. In a later analysis, a clonal expansion index was calculated for each public chain from normalized within-repertoire ranks of inferred template counts. Generation probabilities in a later analysis came from a VDJ recombination model fitted to out-of-frame rearrangements, and those results were checked against IGoR. In a later analysis, hypergeometric tests were used to score TCR-TCR, TCR-HLA and TCR-CMV co-occurrence, with a repertoire-size bias correction applied to TCR pairs. False discovery rates were estimated in a later analysis by permuting HLA or CMV assignments 20 times. In a later analysis, co-occurring TCRs were grouped using DBSCAN, with TCRdist sequence similarity added in when clustering inside HLA-allele-positive subsets. Repertoires with fewer than 30,000 or more than 120,000 public chains, plus five repertoires with anomalous nucleotide sharing, were excluded from co-occurrence clustering. TCRdb holds this immuneACCESS table with in-frame rearrangements only. Some clones are missing; in checked studies, unresolved V genes explain under half, and the rest has no known cause. The DNA was the basis for D and trimming; V, J and clone size are from that table. The table for this sample lists about 67,000 clones; about 71% of them were counted only once. The ten largest account for 7.8% of the sample.

The cohort consisted of 650 to 700 healthy bone marrow donors. At the time of sampling, every cohort member was nominally healthy, though immune exposures that went unrecorded were likely present. The donor was CMV seropositive and belonged to the group of 250 to 300 seropositive cohort members. A peripheral blood sample was provided by each donor, and peripheral blood mononuclear cells were used for TCR beta sequencing. The Qiagen DNeasy Blood Extraction Kit was used to extract genomic DNA from the blood cell samples. Input material: PBMCs. The clonotype originates from a man between 60 and 75 years old in good health and CMV-seropositive. This chain joins TRBV7-6 to TRBJ1-1; tentative D gene TRBD1, with 5 bases matching. In nucleotide form, the sequence is TGTGCCAGCAGCTTAGGCCGGGGGGGTGAAGCTTTCTTT. This yields the protein CASSLGRGGEAFF. The full variable domain, with segments outside the CDR3 supplied by the reference TRBV7-6 and TRBJ1-1 proteins, appears as GAGVSQSPRYKVTKRGQDVALRCDPISGHVSLYWYRQALGQGPEFLTYFNYEAQQDKSGLPNDRFSAERPEGSISTLTIQRTEQRDSAMYRCASSLGRGGEAFFGQGTRLTVV.